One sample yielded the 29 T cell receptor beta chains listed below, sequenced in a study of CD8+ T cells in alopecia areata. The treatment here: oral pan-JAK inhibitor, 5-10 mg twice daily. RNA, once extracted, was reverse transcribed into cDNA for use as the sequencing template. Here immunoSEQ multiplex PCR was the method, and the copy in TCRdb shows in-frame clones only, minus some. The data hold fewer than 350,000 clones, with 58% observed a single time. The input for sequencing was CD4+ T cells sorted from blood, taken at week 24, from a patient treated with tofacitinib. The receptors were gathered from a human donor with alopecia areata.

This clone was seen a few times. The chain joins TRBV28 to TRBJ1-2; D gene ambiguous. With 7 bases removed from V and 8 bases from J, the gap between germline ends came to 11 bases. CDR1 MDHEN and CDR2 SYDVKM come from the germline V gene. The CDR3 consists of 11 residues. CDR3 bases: TGTGCCAGCAAGGAGAGCGGCGGCTACACCTTC. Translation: CASKESGGYTF.

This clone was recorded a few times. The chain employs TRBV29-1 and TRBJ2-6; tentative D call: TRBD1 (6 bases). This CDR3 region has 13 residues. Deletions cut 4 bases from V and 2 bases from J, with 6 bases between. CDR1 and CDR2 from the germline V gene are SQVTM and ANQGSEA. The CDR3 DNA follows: TGCAGCGTTGGACAGGCTGGGGCCAACGTCCTGACTTTC. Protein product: CSVGQAGANVLTF.

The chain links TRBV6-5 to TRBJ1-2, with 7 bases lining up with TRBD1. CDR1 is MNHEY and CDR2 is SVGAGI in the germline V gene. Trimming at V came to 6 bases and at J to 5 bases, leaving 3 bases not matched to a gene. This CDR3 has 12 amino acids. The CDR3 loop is CASRTGDYGYTF. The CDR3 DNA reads TGTGCCAGCAGAACAGGGGATTATGGCTACACCTTC.

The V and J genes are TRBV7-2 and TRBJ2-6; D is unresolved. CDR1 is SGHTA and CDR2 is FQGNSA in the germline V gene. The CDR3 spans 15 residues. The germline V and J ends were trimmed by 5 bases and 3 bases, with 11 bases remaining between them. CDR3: CASSPRGSGANVLTF. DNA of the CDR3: TGTGCCAGCAGCCCACGAGGAAGTGGGGCCAACGTCCTGACTTTC.

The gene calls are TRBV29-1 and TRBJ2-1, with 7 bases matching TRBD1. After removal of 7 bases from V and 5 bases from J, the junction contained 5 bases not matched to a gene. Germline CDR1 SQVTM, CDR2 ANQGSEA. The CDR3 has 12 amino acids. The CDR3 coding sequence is TGCAGCGCTGGACAGGTCAACAATGAGCAGTTCTTC. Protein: CSAGQVNNEQFF.

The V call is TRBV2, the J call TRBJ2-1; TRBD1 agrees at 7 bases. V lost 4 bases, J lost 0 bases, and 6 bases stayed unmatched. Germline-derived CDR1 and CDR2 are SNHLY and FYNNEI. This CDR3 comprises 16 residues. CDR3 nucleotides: TGTGCCAGCAGTGCCCAAGGGGACAGCTCCTACAATGAGCAGTTCTTC. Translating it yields CASSAQGDSSYNEQFF. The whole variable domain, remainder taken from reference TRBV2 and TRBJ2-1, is EPEVTQTPSHQVTQMGQEVILRCVPISNHLYFYWYRQILGQKVEFLVSFYNNEISEKSEIFDDQFSVERPDGSNFTLKIRSTKLEDSAMYFCASSAQGDSSYNEQFFGPGTRLTVL.

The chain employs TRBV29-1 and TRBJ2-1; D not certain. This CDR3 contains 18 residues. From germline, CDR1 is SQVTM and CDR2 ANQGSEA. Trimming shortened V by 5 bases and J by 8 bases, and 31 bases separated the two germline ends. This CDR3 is CSVRAPHLTVYQFYEQFF. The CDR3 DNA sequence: TGCAGCGTTCGGGCACCTCACCTCACCGTCTATCAATTCTATGAGCAGTTCTTC.

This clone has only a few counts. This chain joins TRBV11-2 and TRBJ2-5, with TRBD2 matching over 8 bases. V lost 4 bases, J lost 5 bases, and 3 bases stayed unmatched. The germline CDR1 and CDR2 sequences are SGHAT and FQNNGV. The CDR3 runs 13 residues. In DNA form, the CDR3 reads TGTGCCAGCAGCTCCGGACTAGCTGAGACCCAGTACTTC. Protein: CASSSGLAETQYF.

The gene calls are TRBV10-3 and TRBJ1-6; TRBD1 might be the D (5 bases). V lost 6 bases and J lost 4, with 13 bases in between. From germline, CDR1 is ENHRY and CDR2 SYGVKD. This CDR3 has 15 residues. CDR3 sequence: CAIRTDTVYNSPLHF. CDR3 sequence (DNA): TGTGCCATCAGGACGGACACAGTTTATAATTCACCCCTCCACTTT.

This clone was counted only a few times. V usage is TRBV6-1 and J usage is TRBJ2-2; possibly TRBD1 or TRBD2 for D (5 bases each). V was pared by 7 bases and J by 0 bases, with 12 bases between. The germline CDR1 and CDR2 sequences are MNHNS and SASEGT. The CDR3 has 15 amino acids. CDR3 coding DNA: TGTGCCAGCATTTGGGACCCTACGAACACCGGGGAGCTGTTTTTT. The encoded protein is CASIWDPTNTGELFF.

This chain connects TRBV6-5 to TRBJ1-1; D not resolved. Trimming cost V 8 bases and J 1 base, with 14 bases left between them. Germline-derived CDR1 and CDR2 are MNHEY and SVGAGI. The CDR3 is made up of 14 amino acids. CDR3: CASRPGIANTEAFF. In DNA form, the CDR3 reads TGTGCCAGCCGTCCGGGGATTGCGAACACTGAAGCTTTCTTT.

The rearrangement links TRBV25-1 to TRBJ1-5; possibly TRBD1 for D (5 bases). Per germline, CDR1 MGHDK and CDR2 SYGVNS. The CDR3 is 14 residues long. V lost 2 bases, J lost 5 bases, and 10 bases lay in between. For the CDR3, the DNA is TGTGCCAGCAGTGAAACAGGCTTCGATCAGCCCCAGCATTTT. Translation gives CASSETGFDQPQHF.

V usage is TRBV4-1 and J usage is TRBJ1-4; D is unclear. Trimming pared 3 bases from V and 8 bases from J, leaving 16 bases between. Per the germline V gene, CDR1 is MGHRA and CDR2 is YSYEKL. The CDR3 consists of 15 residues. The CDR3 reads CASSQTRQAGEKLFF. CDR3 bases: TGCGCCAGCAGCCAGACACGTCAAGCGGGCGAAAAACTGTTTTTT.

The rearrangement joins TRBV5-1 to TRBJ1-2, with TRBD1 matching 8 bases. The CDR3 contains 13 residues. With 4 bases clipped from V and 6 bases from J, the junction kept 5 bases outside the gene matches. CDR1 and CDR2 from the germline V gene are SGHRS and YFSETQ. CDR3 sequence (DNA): TGCGCCAGCAGCGTAGGACAGGGCCATGGCTACACCTTC. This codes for CASSVGQGHGYTF.

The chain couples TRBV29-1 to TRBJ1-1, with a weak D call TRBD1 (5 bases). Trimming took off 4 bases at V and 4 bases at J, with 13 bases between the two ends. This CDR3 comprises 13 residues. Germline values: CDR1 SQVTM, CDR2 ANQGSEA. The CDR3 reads CSVGPGGSTEAFF. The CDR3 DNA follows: TGCAGCGTTGGGCCGGGGGGAAGCACTGAAGCTTTCTTT.

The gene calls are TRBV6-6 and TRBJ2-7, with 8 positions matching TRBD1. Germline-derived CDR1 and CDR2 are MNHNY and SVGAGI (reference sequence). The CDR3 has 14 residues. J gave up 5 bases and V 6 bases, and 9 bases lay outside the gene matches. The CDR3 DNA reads TGTGCCAGCAGGGATGGACAGGGTTTCGACGAGCAGTACTTC. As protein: CASRDGQGFDEQYF.

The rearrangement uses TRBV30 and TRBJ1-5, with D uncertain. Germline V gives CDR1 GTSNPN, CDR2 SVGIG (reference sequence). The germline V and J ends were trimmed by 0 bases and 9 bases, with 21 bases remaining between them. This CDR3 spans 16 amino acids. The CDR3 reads CAWSVPVGASEGPQHF. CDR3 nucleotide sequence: TGTGCCTGGAGTGTCCCGGTAGGCGCCAGCGAAGGGCCCCAGCATTTT.

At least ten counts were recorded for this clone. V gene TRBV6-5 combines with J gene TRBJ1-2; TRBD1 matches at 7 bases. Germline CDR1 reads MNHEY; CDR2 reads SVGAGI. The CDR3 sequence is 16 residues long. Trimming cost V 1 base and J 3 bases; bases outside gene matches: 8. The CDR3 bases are TGTGCCAGCAGTTACTATACTGGGACAGCACACTATGGCTACACCTTC. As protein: CASSYYTGTAHYGYTF.

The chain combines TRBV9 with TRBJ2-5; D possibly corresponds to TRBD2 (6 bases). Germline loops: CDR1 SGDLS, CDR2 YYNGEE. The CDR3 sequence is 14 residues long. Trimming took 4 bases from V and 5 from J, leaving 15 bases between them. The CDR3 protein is CASSPRGADETQYF. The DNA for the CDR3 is TGTGCCAGCAGCCCGCGCGGGGCGGACGAGACCCAGTACTTC.

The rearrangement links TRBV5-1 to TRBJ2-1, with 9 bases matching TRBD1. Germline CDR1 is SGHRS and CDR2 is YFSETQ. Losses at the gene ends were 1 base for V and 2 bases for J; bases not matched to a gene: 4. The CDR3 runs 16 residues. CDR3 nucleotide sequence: TGCGCCAGCAGCTTGAGACAGGGGGGTGCCTACAATGAGCAGTTCTTC. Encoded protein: CASSLRQGGAYNEQFF.

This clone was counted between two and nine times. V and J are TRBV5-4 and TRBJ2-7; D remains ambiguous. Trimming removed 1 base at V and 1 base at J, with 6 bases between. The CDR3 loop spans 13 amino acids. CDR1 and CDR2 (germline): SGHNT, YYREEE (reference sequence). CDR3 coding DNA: TGTGCCAGCAGCTTGTACGTGTCCTACGAGCAGTACTTC. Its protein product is CASSLYVSYEQYF.

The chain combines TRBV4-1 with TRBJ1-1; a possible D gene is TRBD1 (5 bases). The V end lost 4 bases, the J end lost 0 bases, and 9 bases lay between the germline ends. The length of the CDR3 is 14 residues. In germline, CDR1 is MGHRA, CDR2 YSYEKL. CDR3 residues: CASSPRALNTEAFF. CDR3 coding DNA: TGCGCCAGCAGCCCCAGGGCGTTGAACACTGAAGCTTTCTTT.

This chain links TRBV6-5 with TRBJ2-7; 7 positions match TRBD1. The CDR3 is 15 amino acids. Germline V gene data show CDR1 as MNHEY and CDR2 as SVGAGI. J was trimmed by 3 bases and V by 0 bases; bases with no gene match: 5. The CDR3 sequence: CASSYSTGTVYEQYF. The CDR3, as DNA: TGTGCCAGCAGTTACTCCACCGGGACAGTCTACGAGCAGTACTTC.

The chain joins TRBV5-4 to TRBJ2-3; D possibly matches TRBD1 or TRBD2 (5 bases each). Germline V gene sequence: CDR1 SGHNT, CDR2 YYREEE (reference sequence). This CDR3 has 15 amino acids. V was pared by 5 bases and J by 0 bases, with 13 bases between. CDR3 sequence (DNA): TGTGCCAGCAGTTCCGGGGCAGGGAGCACAGATACGCAGTATTTT. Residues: CASSSGAGSTDTQYF.

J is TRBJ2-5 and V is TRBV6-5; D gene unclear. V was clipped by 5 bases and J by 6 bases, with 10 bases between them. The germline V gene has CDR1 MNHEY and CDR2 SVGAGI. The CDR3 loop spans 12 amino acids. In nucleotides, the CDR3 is TGTGCCAGCAGTCAGAGTGATAAGACCCAGTACTTC. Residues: CASSQSDKTQYF.

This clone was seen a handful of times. The CDR3 bases are TGTGCCAGCTCACCAGGTGTGGGCACAGATACGCAGTATTTT. This gives the protein CASSPGVGTDTQYF. The V and J genes are TRBV18 and TRBJ2-3; D gene ambiguous. Germline V CDR1 and CDR2: KGHSH, LQKENI. With 2 bases removed from V and 1 base from J, the gap between germline ends came to 7 bases. The CDR3 spans 14 residues.

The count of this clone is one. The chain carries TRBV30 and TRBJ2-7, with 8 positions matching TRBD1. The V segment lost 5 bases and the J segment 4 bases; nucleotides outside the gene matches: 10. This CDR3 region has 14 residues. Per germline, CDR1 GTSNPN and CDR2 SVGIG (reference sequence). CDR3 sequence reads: CAWSTGAVFYEQYF. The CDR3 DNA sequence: TGTGCCTGGTCGACAGGGGCGGTTTTTTACGAGCAGTACTTC.

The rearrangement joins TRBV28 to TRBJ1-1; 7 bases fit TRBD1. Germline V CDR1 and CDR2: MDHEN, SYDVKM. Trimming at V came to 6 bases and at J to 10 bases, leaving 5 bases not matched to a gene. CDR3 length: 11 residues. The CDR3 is CASSVDRVAFF. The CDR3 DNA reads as TGTGCCAGCAGCGTCGACAGGGTAGCTTTCTTT.

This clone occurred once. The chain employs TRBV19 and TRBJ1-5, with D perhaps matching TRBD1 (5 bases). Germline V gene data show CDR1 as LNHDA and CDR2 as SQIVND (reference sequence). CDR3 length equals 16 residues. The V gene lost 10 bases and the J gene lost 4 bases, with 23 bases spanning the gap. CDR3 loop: CATRPPGGGDNQPQHF. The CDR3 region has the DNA TGTGCCACCCGCCCCCCGGGCGGGGGAGATAATCAGCCCCAGCATTTT.